This T cell receptor (beta chain) was found in a study of regulatory T cells in long-lasting Graves disease. Time point of the sample: persistent/refractory GD, antithyroid drugs over 5 years with positive TRAb. PBMC-derived RNA was used for the TCR library. Arm-PCR with iRepertoire HTBI primers amplified the CDR3 regions for these TCR beta libraries. TCRdb called the multiplex PCR reads again in MiXCR, with one record for every CDR3 protein. In the table there are 400,000 or so distinct CDR3 sequences, roughly a quarter of which are singletons. Between the trimmed V and J ends, which lost 2 bases and 2 bases, there was a span of 7 bases. The CDR3 consists of 13 residues. Germline loops: CDR1 MNHEY, CDR2 SVGEGT.

The rearrangement joins TRBV6-2 or TRBV6-3 to TRBJ2-7, with D hard to call. The clonotype was recovered from a female donor with Graves disease. Here the sequenced sample was peripheral blood mononuclear cells (PBMCs), taken when the disease was refractory, from a patient treated with antithyroid drugs. CDR3 sequence (DNA): TGTGCCAGCAGTTACAGGGAAGCCTACGAGCAGTACTTC. Protein: CASSYREAYEQYF.